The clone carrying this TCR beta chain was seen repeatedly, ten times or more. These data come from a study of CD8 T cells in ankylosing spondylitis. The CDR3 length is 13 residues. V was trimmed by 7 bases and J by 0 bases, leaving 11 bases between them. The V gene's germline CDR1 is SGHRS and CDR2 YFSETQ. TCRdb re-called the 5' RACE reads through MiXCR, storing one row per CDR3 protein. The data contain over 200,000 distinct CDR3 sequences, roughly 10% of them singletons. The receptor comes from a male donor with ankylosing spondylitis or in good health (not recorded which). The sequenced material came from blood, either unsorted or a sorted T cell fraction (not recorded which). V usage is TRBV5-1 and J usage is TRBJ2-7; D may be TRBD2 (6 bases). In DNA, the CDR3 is TGCGCCAGCGGCGGGGTCAGCTCCTACGAGCAGTACTTC. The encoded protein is CASGGVSSYEQYF.